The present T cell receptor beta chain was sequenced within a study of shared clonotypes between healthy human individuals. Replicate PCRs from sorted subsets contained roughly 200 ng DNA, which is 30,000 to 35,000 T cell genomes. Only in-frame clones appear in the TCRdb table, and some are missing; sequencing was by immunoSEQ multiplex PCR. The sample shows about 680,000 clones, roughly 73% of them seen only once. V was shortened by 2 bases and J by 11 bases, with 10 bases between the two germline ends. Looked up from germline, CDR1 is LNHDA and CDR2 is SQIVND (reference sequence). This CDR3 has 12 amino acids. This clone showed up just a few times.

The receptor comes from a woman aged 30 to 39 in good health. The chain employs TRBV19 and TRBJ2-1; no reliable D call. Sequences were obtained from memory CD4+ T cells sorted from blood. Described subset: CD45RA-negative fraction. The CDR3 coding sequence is TGTGCCAGTAGTATAAATAGCCCCCAGCAGTTCTTC. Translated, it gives CASSINSPQQFF.